What follows are 22 T cell receptor beta chains derived from one specimen sequenced in a study of T cells in Graves' hyperthyroidism and ophthalmopathy. TCR beta CDR3 region amplification was performed from RNA transcripts. HTBI primers were the set used in a first-round RT-PCR of the TCR CDR3. One entry per CDR3 protein, called by TCRdb with MiXCR from the multiplex PCR reads. The data contain roughly 350,000 distinct CDR3 sequences, approximately 14% of them singletons. The sample was blood. These receptors were collected from a woman younger than 45 with Graves' ophthalmopathy.

This sequence joins TRBV19 and TRBJ2-2; TRBD1 matches 9 bases. Per the germline V gene, CDR1 is LNHDA and CDR2 is SQIVND (reference sequence). Trimming at V came to 3 bases and at J to 6 bases, leaving 11 bases not matched to a gene. The CDR3 contains 17 residues. The CDR3 nucleotides are TGTGCCAGTAGTATGAAAAACCGGGACAGGGATCCCGGGGAGCTGTTTTTT. It is translated as CASSMKNRDRDPGELFF.

This chain connects TRBV9 to TRBJ1-1; TRBD1 matches 7 bases. CDR3 size: 15 residues. The V gene's germline CDR1 is SGDLS and CDR2 YYNGEE. The junction had 4 bases not matched to a gene; V was cut back by 1 base and J by 1 base. CDR3 DNA: TGTGCCAGCAGCGTAACAGGGGCCCAGAACACTGAAGCTTTCTTT. Protein: CASSVTGAQNTEAFF.

This clonotype was recorded at least ten times. V gene TRBV3-1 combines with J gene TRBJ2-1, with D perhaps matching TRBD1 or TRBD2 (5 bases each). Trimming cost V 5 bases and J 5 bases, with 19 bases left between them. The length of the CDR3 is 16 residues. Germline values: CDR1 LGHDT, CDR2 YNNKEL (reference sequence). The CDR3 DNA reads TGTGCCAGCAGCTTGTTCCGGGACCCGGAGCACAATGAGCAGTTCTTC. This gives the protein CASSLFRDPEHNEQFF.

To note about this clonotype: A much larger clone differs from this one at a single base, so this may be a read error. The chain joins TRBV6-1 to TRBJ1-2; no clear D gene. There are 15 residues in the CDR3. Germline V lookup: CDR1 MNHNS, CDR2 SASEGT. CDR3 residues: CANSRTFRENYGYTF. In DNA, the CDR3 is TGTGCCAACAGTCGAACATTCCGGGAGAACTATGGCTACACCTTC.

There are many counts of this clonotype. V is TRBV7-2 and J is TRBJ2-3, with 11 bases aligning to TRBD2. This CDR3 region has 19 residues. The V gene's germline CDR1 is SGHTA and CDR2 FQGNSA. After removal of 1 base from V and 4 bases from J, the junction contained 13 bases not matched to a gene. The chain's CDR3 is CASSLDPHQLAGGADTQYF. CDR3 DNA sequence: TGTGCCAGCAGCTTAGATCCCCACCAGCTAGCGGGGGGTGCAGATACGCAGTATTTT.

This clonotype was picked up many times. This chain links TRBV11-2 with TRBJ2-2, with D possibly TRBD1 on 6 matching bases. This CDR3 is 15 amino acids long. Germline V gene lookup returns CDR1 SGHAT and CDR2 FQNNGV. Trimming left V 4 bases short and J 6 bases short, with 15 bases between. CDR3 DNA sequence: TGTGCCAGCAGCTATACGGGCCCAGGGGCCGGGGAGCTGTTTTTT. This sequence encodes CASSYTGPGAGELFF.

This clonotype came up many times. The V call is TRBV3-1, the J call TRBJ2-1; 7 positions match TRBD2. The V gene end was trimmed by 0 bases and the J gene end by 3 bases; junction bases not matched to a gene: 5. The CDR3 has 16 amino acids. Germline values: CDR1 LGHDT, CDR2 YNNKEL (reference sequence). CDR3 sequence reads: CASSQEGGVVYNEQFF. The CDR3 DNA reads TGTGCCAGCAGCCAAGAGGGGGGGGTAGTCTACAATGAGCAGTTCTTC.

The table lists this clonotype with a count of one. A much larger clone lies one base from this, so it may be a read error. V is TRBV6-1 and J is TRBJ1-6; D is unresolved. V dropped 6 bases and J dropped 7 bases, with 13 bases sitting between them. Germline lookup yields CDR1 MNHNS and CDR2 SASEGT. This CDR3 has 14 amino acids. CDR3 nucleotides: TGTGCCAGCAGCCAAACGACGGCGAATTCACCCCTCCACTTT. This encodes CASSQTTANSPLHF.

This clonotype was seen repeatedly, ten times or more. The chain has TRBV28 and TRBJ2-7, with D perhaps matching TRBD2 (5 bases). The CDR3 runs 15 residues. Trimming removed 7 bases at V and 0 bases at J, with 16 bases between. Germline V CDR1 and CDR2: MDHEN, SYDVKM. For the CDR3, the DNA is TGTGCCAGCAAAAAAAGGACGGGGTACTCCTACGAGCAGTACTTC. It specifies CASKKRTGYSYEQYF. Full variable domain (rest looked up from reference TRBV28 and TRBJ2-7): DVKVTQSSRYLVKRTGEKVFLECVQDMDHENMFWYRQDPGLGLRLIYFSYDVKMKEKGDIPEGYSVSREKKERFSLILESASTNQTSMYLCASKKRTGYSYEQYFGPGTRLTVT.

Ten or more counts support this clonotype. The gene calls are TRBV11-2 and TRBJ2-1; D might be TRBD1 (6 bases). CDR1 is SGHAT and CDR2 is FQNNGV in the germline V gene. The CDR3 is 13 amino acids. The V gene lost 3 bases and the J gene lost 8 bases, with 11 bases spanning the gap. The CDR3 DNA is TGTGCCAGCAGCTTTCCAACAGGGTATGAGCAGTTCTTC. Translation: CASSFPTGYEQFF.

This clonotype was found many times. The genes are TRBV3-1 and TRBJ1-2, with D possibly being TRBD1 (6 bases). Germline V CDR1 and CDR2: LGHDT, YNNKEL (reference sequence). The CDR3 length is 16 residues. V was clipped by 2 bases and J by 0 bases, with 13 bases between them. The CDR3: CASSQNDRSPNYGYTF. The DNA for the CDR3 is TGTGCCAGCAGCCAAAACGACAGGTCCCCTAACTATGGCTACACCTTC.

This clonotype was recorded at least ten times. One end of the junction varies from germline; a read error may be responsible. This chain uses TRBV11-2 with TRBJ1-1; weak D call: TRBD1 (6 bases). The germline gives CDR1 SGHAT, CDR2 FQNNGV. There are 14 residues in the CDR3. The CDR3 bases are TGTGCCAGCAGAAAACAGGGAGGGTCCACTGAAGTTTTCTTT. Translated: CASRKQGGSTEVFF.

The CDR3 DNA sequence: TGTGCCAGCAGCGTAGAAGGGGTTGACTACAATGAGCAGTTCTTC. Amino acid sequence: CASSVEGVDYNEQFF. The chain recombines TRBV9 with TRBJ2-1; perhaps TRBD1 as D (5 bases). CDR1 and CDR2 from the germline V gene are SGDLS and YYNGEE. V lost 0 bases and J 3 bases, leaving 10 bases between the germline ends. CDR3 size: 15 residues. Filled out from reference TRBV9 and TRBJ2-1, the complete variable domain reads DSGVTQTPKHLITATGQRVTLRCSPRSGDLSVYWYQQSLDQGLQFLIQYYNGEERAKGNILERFSAQQFPDLHSELNLSSLELGDSALYFCASSVEGVDYNEQFFGPGTRLTVL.

This chain joins TRBV5-1 and TRBJ1-4; no clear D. Trimming removed 6 bases at V and 2 bases at J, with 14 bases between. Per germline, CDR1 SGHRS and CDR2 YFSETQ. This CDR3 comprises 15 residues. In nucleotides, the CDR3 is TGCGCCAGCAAGGCGGGAATTGTGACTAATGAAAAACTGTTTTTT. Translating gives CASKAGIVTNEKLFF.

This clonotype came up many times. The CDR3 DNA follows: TGTGCCACCAGTGATAGCAGCCAAGAGACCCAGTACTTC. Its translation: CATSDSSQETQYF. The J gene is TRBJ2-5, the V gene TRBV24-1; D gene unclear. The V and J ends lost 3 bases and 1 base respectively, with 5 bases between them. CDR3 size: 13 residues. Germline V gene lookup returns CDR1 KGHDR and CDR2 SFDVKD.

This clonotype was seen at least ten times. The chain couples TRBV27 to TRBJ1-1; unclear D gene. CDR1 MNHEY and CDR2 SMNVEV come from the germline V gene (reference sequence). Trimming pared 0 bases from V and 5 bases from J, leaving 10 bases between. The length of the CDR3 is 14 residues. CDR3: CASSLSARTTEAFF. DNA for the CDR3: TGTGCCAGCAGTTTATCCGCGAGGACGACTGAAGCTTTCTTT.

The genes are TRBV7-2 and TRBJ2-4, with D maybe TRBD1 (7 bases). This CDR3 comprises 14 residues. From germline, CDR1 is SGHTA and CDR2 FQGNSA. V was clipped by 6 bases and J by 3 bases, with 12 bases between them. The CDR3 spells CASSRGTVKNIQYF. The CDR3 DNA is TGTGCCAGCAGTCGCGGGACAGTCAAAAACATTCAGTACTTC.

At least ten counts were recorded for this clonotype. The V gene is TRBV13, the J gene TRBJ1-2; 7 bases agree with TRBD1. Germline loops: CDR1 PRHDT, CDR2 FYEKMQ (reference sequence). With 5 bases clipped from V and 7 bases from J, the junction kept 7 bases outside the gene matches. The CDR3 consists of 13 residues. As DNA, the CDR3 is TGTGCCAGCAGCCCAGACAGGGTCTCTGGCTACACCTTC. It yields the protein CASSPDRVSGYTF. Drawing the rest from reference TRBV13 and TRBJ1-2, the complete variable domain is AAGVIQSPRHLIKEKRETATLKCYPIPRHDTVYWYQQGPGQDPQFLISFYEKMQSDKGSIPDRFSAQQFSDYHSELNMSSLELGDSALYFCASSPDRVSGYTFGSGTRLTVV.

This clonotype was seen ten or more times. The V and J genes are TRBV29-1 and TRBJ2-3; D unclear. CDR1 SQVTM and CDR2 ANQGSEA come from the germline V gene. The CDR3 is made up of 13 amino acids. Trimming removed 3 bases at V and 6 bases at J, with 13 bases between. CDR3 loop: CSVEFGEVDTQYF. In DNA, the CDR3 is TGCAGCGTTGAGTTTGGGGAAGTGGATACGCAGTATTTT.

This clonotype was found many times. J is TRBJ1-3 and V is TRBV28; perhaps TRBD1 as D (5 bases). Deletions cut 4 bases from V and 2 bases from J, with 15 bases between. The CDR3 is made up of 16 amino acids. Germline lookup yields CDR1 MDHEN and CDR2 SYDVKM. The DNA of the CDR3 is TGTGCCAGCAGTTCGCCATCAGGGTTTACTGGAAACACCATATATTTT. Its protein product is CASSSPSGFTGNTIYF.

This chain joins TRBV10-3 and TRBJ2-2, with TRBD2 identical over 10 bases. The germline gives CDR1 ENHRY, CDR2 SYGVKD. This CDR3 region has 15 residues. V was clipped by 3 bases and J by 6 bases; unmatched bases: 4. The CDR3 reads CAISDSTSGAGELFF. CDR3 coding DNA: TGTGCCATCAGTGATTCTACTAGCGGGGCCGGGGAGCTGTTTTTT.

This clonotype was counted ten times or more. The chain has TRBV7-9 and TRBJ1-1; D is uncertain. Germline assignment: CDR1 SEHNR and CDR2 FQNEAQ (reference sequence). The V end was cut by 0 bases, the J end by 5 bases, with 7 bases between. CDR3 length equals 13 residues. This CDR3 is CASSLATKTEAFF. The CDR3 coding sequence is TGTGCCAGCAGCTTAGCGACCAAAACTGAAGCTTTCTTT.